This passage covers 26 T cell receptor beta chains from one sample sequenced in a study of blood T cells in healthy people across ages. Using a J-beta primer mix together with a sample-barcoded 5' primer, a second PCR was run for about 6 to 11 cycles. One entry per CDR3 protein results from TCRdb running MiXCR on the 5' RACE reads. The sample includes about 580,000 distinct CDR3 sequences, 47% of them seen just once. What was sequenced was blood. All receptors come from a man older than 75 in good health.

This chain connects TRBV29-1 to TRBJ1-4; the match to TRBD1 covers 7 bases. The CDR3 consists of 14 residues. CDR1 SQVTM and CDR2 ANQGSEA come from the germline V gene. Germline trimming cut 5 bases from V and 6 bases from J; bases unmatched to any gene: 9. CDR3 region: CSVRRQGGDEKLFF. The DNA for the CDR3 is TGCAGCGTTCGCCGACAGGGTGGGGATGAAAAACTGTTTTTT.

The rearrangement joins TRBV9 to TRBJ1-4; D gene uncertain. The V gene lost 1 base and the J gene lost 7 bases, with 14 bases spanning the gap. This CDR3 contains 15 residues. Germline V CDR1 and CDR2: SGDLS, YYNGEE. CDR3 region: CASSVSGNYGEKLFF. DNA for the CDR3: TGTGCCAGCAGCGTATCTGGGAATTATGGTGAAAAACTGTTTTTT. The full variable domain, with the rest looked up from reference TRBV9 and TRBJ1-4, is DSGVTQTPKHLITATGQRVTLRCSPRSGDLSVYWYQQSLDQGLQFLIQYYNGEERAKGNILERFSAQQFPDLHSELNLSSLELGDSALYFCASSVSGNYGEKLFFGSGTQLSVL.

In its sample, this clonotype was seen a few times. This sequence joins TRBV12-3 or TRBV12-4 and TRBJ2-3, with 10 nucleotides matching TRBD2. This CDR3 has 16 amino acids. The V gene end was trimmed by 6 bases and the J gene end by 1 base; junction bases not matched to a gene: 7. The CDR3 DNA reads as TGTGCCAGCAGACCCGGACTAGCGGCCGGCACAGATACGCAGTATTTT. Protein product: CASRPGLAAGTDTQYF.

V and J are TRBV6-6 and TRBJ2-7, with 7 bases matching TRBD1. CDR1 is MNHNY, CDR2 SVGAGI, per germline (reference sequence). Trimming at V came to 3 bases and at J to 4 bases, leaving 12 bases not matched to a gene. This CDR3 spans 16 amino acids. CDR3 amino acids: CASSYVAGGAGYEQYF. For the CDR3, the DNA is TGTGCCAGCAGTTATGTGGCAGGGGGTGCGGGTTACGAGCAGTACTTC.

In its sample, this clonotype was seen a few times. The CDR3 spells CASSLAGTSRTNEQFF. The CDR3 DNA reads TGTGCCAGCAGTTTGGCCGGGACTAGCCGAACGAATGAGCAGTTCTTC. The rearrangement links TRBV7-2 to TRBJ2-1; 9 bases agree with TRBD2. From germline, CDR1 is SGHTA and CDR2 FQGNSA. Germline trimming cut 6 bases from V and 7 bases from J; bases unmatched to any gene: 13. This CDR3 has 16 residues.

In the case of this clonotype: Its ends do not fully match the called genes, so a read error is possible. The chain has TRBV15 and TRBJ2-7, with D possibly TRBD2 on 5 matching bases. Germline loops: CDR1 LNHNV, CDR2 YYDKDF (reference sequence). CDR3 length: 12 amino acids. CDR3 bases: TGTGCCACCAGCAGAGCAGACTACAAGCAGTACTTC. Translated: CATSRADYKQYF. The full variable domain, its missing parts supplied by reference TRBV15 and TRBJ2-7, is DAMVIQNPRYQVTQFGKPVTLSCSQTLNHNVMYWYQQKSSQAPKLLFHYYDKDFNNEADTPDNFQSRRPNTSFCFLDIRSPGLGDTAMYLCATSRADYKQYFGPGTRLTVT.

This sequence joins TRBV7-9 and TRBJ2-3, with no clear D. CDR1 and CDR2 from the germline V gene are SEHNR and FQNEAQ (reference sequence). This CDR3 spans 15 amino acids. V lost 2 bases to trimming and J lost 2 bases, with 11 bases between them. The CDR3 reads CASSLSERHTDTQYF. The CDR3 nucleotides read TGTGCCAGCAGCTTATCGGAGCGACACACAGATACGCAGTATTTT.

The genes are TRBV7-9 and TRBJ2-2, with D perhaps assigned TRBD1 or TRBD2 (5 bases each). Looked up from germline, CDR1 is SEHNR and CDR2 is FQNEAQ (reference sequence). The CDR3 extends over 16 amino acids. Trimming removed 5 bases at V and 0 bases at J, with 13 bases between. CDR3 sequence (DNA): TGTGCCAGCAGCGCCCCGGGACCCTCGAACACCGGGGAGCTGTTTTTT. Translation: CASSAPGPSNTGELFF. Using reference TRBV7-9 and TRBJ2-2 for the parts outside the CDR3, the full variable domain is DTGVSQNPRHKITKRGQNVTFRCDPISEHNRLYWYRQTLGQGPEFLTYFQNEAQLEKSRLLSDRFSAERPKGSFSTLEIQRTEQGDSAMYLCASSAPGPSNTGELFFGEGSRLTVL.

About this clonotype: It may be a read error: a sequence one base away is much more abundant. The chain employs TRBV6-5 and TRBJ2-7; weak D call: TRBD2 (6 bases). Per germline, CDR1 MNHEY and CDR2 SVGAGI. Trimming left V 2 bases short and J 2 bases short, with 13 bases between. This CDR3 comprises 15 residues. The CDR3 DNA follows: TGTGCCAGCAGTTACAGGCGGGATAGGGCCTACGAGCAGTACTTC. The encoded protein is CASSYRRDRAYEQYF.

This clonotype has just a few counts. The J gene is TRBJ2-1, the V gene TRBV5-1; tentatively, D is TRBD2 (6 bases). Trimming stripped 6 bases from V and 12 bases from J, with 22 bases between. This CDR3 has 14 amino acids. Germline V gene lookup returns CDR1 SGHRS and CDR2 YFSETQ. DNA of the CDR3: TGCGCCAGCATTGGAGGGGAGCAGTTGGGAGCGCAGTTCTTC. It encodes CASIGGEQLGAQFF. The variable domain in full, completed from reference TRBV5-1 and TRBJ2-1, reads KAGVTQTPRYLIKTRGQQVTLSCSPISGHRSVSWYQQTPGQGLQFLFEYFSETQRNKGNFPGRFSGRQFSNSRSEMNVSTLELGDSALYLCASIGGEQLGAQFFGPGTRLTVL.

The chain combines TRBV6-2 or TRBV6-3 with TRBJ2-3; perhaps TRBD2 as D (6 bases). The CDR3 is made up of 15 amino acids. The V end lost 0 bases, the J end lost 4 bases, and 11 bases lay between the germline ends. Germline V gene sequence: CDR1 MNHEY, CDR2 SVGEGT. The CDR3 spells CASSYSLSGPDTQYF. In nucleotides, the CDR3 is TGTGCCAGCAGTTACTCCCTCAGCGGGCCAGATACGCAGTATTTT.

The V and J genes are TRBV7-2 and TRBJ2-5; TRBD1 aligns across 7 bases. Germline values: CDR1 SGHTA, CDR2 FQGNSA. There are 15 residues in the CDR3. V gave up 5 bases and J gave up 2 bases; unmatched junction bases: 8. The CDR3: CASSTQGQSQETQYF. CDR3 bases: TGTGCCAGCAGCACCCAGGGACAGTCTCAAGAGACCCAGTACTTC.

This chain joins TRBV7-2 and TRBJ2-7; D unresolved. This CDR3 has 15 residues. V lost 3 bases to trimming and J lost 3 bases, with 15 bases between them. Germline lookup yields CDR1 SGHTA and CDR2 FQGNSA. The CDR3 DNA reads as TGTGCCAGCAGCTTTCTTTTTGGAAGGGACTACGAGCAGTACTTC. Translating it yields CASSFLFGRDYEQYF.

The CDR3 DNA follows: TGTGCCAGCAGTGAATATGTCCAAAAGTCGGAGACCCAGTACTTC. Encoded protein: CASSEYVQKSETQYF. The chain combines TRBV25-1 with TRBJ2-5; D unclear. The V gene's germline CDR1 is MGHDK and CDR2 SYGVNS. Trimming took off 0 bases at V and 5 bases at J, with 13 bases between the two ends. The CDR3 is 15 residues long.

This chain links TRBV7-2 with TRBJ2-5; D is uncertain. Per the germline V gene, CDR1 is SGHTA and CDR2 is FQGNSA. The CDR3 contains 15 residues. V lost 5 bases, J lost 4 bases, and 17 bases lay in between. The CDR3 nucleotides read TGTGCCAGCAGCCGCCCGTTGGGGAATCGAGAGACCCAGTACTTC. Translation: CASSRPLGNRETQYF.

V gene TRBV6-2 or TRBV6-3 combines with J gene TRBJ2-7, with 7 bases that match TRBD2. From germline, CDR1 is MNHEY and CDR2 SVGEGT. The CDR3 has 15 amino acids. V lost 5 bases and J lost 0; bases outside the gene matches: 7. The CDR3 DNA sequence: TGTGCCAGCAGTACCCTAGCGGTAACCTCCTACGAGCAGTACTTC. Its translation is CASSTLAVTSYEQYF.

There are a few counts of this clonotype. This chain uses TRBV18 with TRBJ2-7; D not resolved. V was clipped by 6 bases and J by 6 bases, with 9 bases between them. Looked up from germline, CDR1 is KGHSH and CDR2 is LQKENI. This CDR3 comprises 11 residues. The CDR3 protein is CASSESGEQYF. Written as DNA, the CDR3 is TGTGCCAGCTCGGAATCGGGCGAGCAGTACTTC.

This chain connects TRBV5-1 to TRBJ2-1; 12 nucleotides match TRBD2. The length of the CDR3 is 17 residues. Trimming at V came to 0 bases and at J to 5 bases, leaving 6 bases not matched to a gene. CDR1 SGHRS and CDR2 YFSETQ come from the germline V gene. As DNA, the CDR3 is TGCGCCAGCAGCTTGGCCCTACTAGCGGGGGGTAACAATGAGCAGTTCTTC. Its translation is CASSLALLAGGNNEQFF.

This clonotype was detected only a few times. This chain links TRBV12-3 or TRBV12-4 with TRBJ1-2; D might be TRBD1 (6 bases). With 0 bases removed from V and 8 bases from J, the gap between germline ends came to 16 bases. CDR3 length equals 15 residues. This CDR3 is CASSLALVGQGGYTF. CDR3 bases: TGTGCCAGCAGTTTAGCCCTGGTAGGGCAGGGGGGCTACACCTTC.

The sample holds a few counts of this clonotype. The V and J genes are TRBV29-1 and TRBJ2-6, with D tentatively TRBD1 or TRBD2 (5 bases each). V was clipped by 6 bases and J by 0 bases, with 18 bases between them. The CDR3 is made up of 17 amino acids. Looked up from germline, CDR1 is SQVTM and CDR2 is ANQGSEA. In nucleotides, the CDR3 is TGCAGCGTCCACACCGGACGGGACCACTCTGGGGCCAACGTCCTGACTTTC. Protein sequence: CSVHTGRDHSGANVLTF.

As DNA, the CDR3 is TGCAGTGCTGGAGGTGCCGGGACAGGACTTTTTGGGGAGACCCAGTACTTC. Translation gives CSAGGAGTGLFGETQYF. The chain has TRBV20-1 and TRBJ2-5; 8 bases fit TRBD1. Trimming at V came to 5 bases and at J to 5 bases, leaving 19 bases not matched to a gene. CDR3 length: 17 amino acids. The V gene's germline CDR1 is DFQATT and CDR2 SNEGSKA (reference sequence).

The chain joins TRBV20-1 to TRBJ2-1, with 9 bases lining up with TRBD2. Germline V gives CDR1 DFQATT, CDR2 SNEGSKA (reference sequence). V trimming: 5 bases; J trimming: 4 bases; junction bases outside the gene matches: 21. The CDR3 is made up of 19 amino acids. DNA of the CDR3: TGCAGTGCTCGGGAGACTAGCGGTATGCCCCCGCGAACATACAATGAGCAGTTCTTC. Translated: CSARETSGMPPRTYNEQFF.

V and J are TRBV6-2 or TRBV6-3 and TRBJ2-1; weak D call: TRBD1 (6 bases). The assigned J gene may be wrong: the sequence end matches TRBJ2-7 better. Per the germline V gene, CDR1 is MNHEY and CDR2 is SVGEGT. CDR3 size: 13 residues. The CDR3 loop reads CASSSAGEFEQYF. CDR3 bases: TGTGCCAGCAGTTCGGCAGGGGAGTTCGAGCAGTACTTC.

The V gene is TRBV6-5, the J gene TRBJ1-1, with no clear D. CDR3 length equals 11 residues. Trimming shortened V by 11 bases and J by 1 base, and 8 bases separated the two germline ends. In germline, CDR1 is MNHEY, CDR2 SVGAGI. The CDR3 DNA sequence: TGTGCCGCAAGGCAGAACACTGAAGCTTTCTTT. It specifies CAARQNTEAFF.

This chain links TRBV5-1 with TRBJ1-2; 7 positions agree with TRBD1. CDR3 size: 14 residues. Germline V gene sequence: CDR1 SGHRS, CDR2 YFSETQ. Losses at the gene ends were 0 bases for V and 7 bases for J; bases not matched to a gene: 6. The CDR3 bases are TGCGCCAGCAGCTTGGATGGGGGACAGATTGGCTACACCTTC. Translating it yields CASSLDGGQIGYTF.

This rearrangement joins TRBV5-8 to TRBJ2-3, with D possibly being TRBD2 (5 bases). The CDR3 is 15 residues long. From germline, CDR1 is SGHTS and CDR2 YDEGEE. Deletions cut 2 bases from V and 5 bases from J, with 15 bases between. The CDR3 DNA follows: TGTGCCAGCAGCTTTCGCGTAGCGACTATAGATACGCAGTATTTT. Protein: CASSFRVATIDTQYF.